Following are 23 T cell receptor beta chains from one sample sequenced in a study of blood T cell repertoires in COVID-19. Clones were read by immunoSEQ multiplex PCR, and TCRdb kept only the in-frame ones, dropping some. The sample lists around 70,000 clones, roughly 83% occurring once. Sequences were obtained from peripheral blood. These receptors were obtained from an elderly man with acute or convalescent COVID-19.

The chain couples TRBV28 to TRBJ2-4; TRBD2 matches 9 bases. J gave up 2 bases and V 3 bases, and 5 bases lay outside the gene matches. CDR1 MDHEN and CDR2 SYDVKM come from the germline V gene. This CDR3 contains 16 residues. The CDR3 DNA is TGTGCCAGCAGTTTGGGGCTAGCGGGACCCAAAAACATTCAGTACTTC. It is translated as CASSLGLAGPKNIQYF.

The V gene is TRBV7-2, the J gene TRBJ2-7, with 7 bases that match TRBD2. The V segment lost 5 bases and the J segment 2 bases; nucleotides outside the gene matches: 9. The CDR3 is 15 amino acids. From germline, CDR1 is SGHTA and CDR2 FQGNSA. The CDR3 nucleotides read TGTGCCAGCAGCCCGCCGGGGGAGGGTGCCTACGAGCAGTACTTC. It is translated as CASSPPGEGAYEQYF. Supplemented by reference TRBV7-2 and TRBJ2-7, the full variable domain reads GAGVSQSPSNKVTEKGKDVELRCDPISGHTALYWYRQSLGQGLEFLIYFQGNSAPDKSGLPSDRFSAERTGGSVSTLTIQRTQQEDSAVYLCASSPPGEGAYEQYFGPGTRLTVT.

The rearrangement uses TRBV7-9 and TRBJ2-7, with 9 bases fitting TRBD1. The CDR3 is 14 amino acids. From germline, CDR1 is SEHNR and CDR2 FQNEAQ (reference sequence). Germline trimming cut 5 bases from V and 5 bases from J; bases unmatched to any gene: 7. For the CDR3, the DNA is TGTGCCAGCAGCCCCTTGGGGACAGGGAACGAGCAGTACTTC. Translated, it gives CASSPLGTGNEQYF.

The chain carries TRBV9 and TRBJ1-6; the D is unclear. The germline V and J ends were trimmed by 4 bases and 6 bases, with 11 bases remaining between them. Germline loops: CDR1 SGDLS, CDR2 YYNGEE. The CDR3 loop spans 14 amino acids. The CDR3 DNA is TGTGCCAGCAGCACCACAGAAGTTAATTCACCCCTCCACTTT. Encoded protein: CASSTTEVNSPLHF.

This chain links TRBV6-5 with TRBJ2-1; TRBD1 might be the D (6 bases). This CDR3 is built from 14 residues. Germline V gives CDR1 MNHEY, CDR2 SVGAGI. Trimming cost V 5 bases and J 3 bases, with 11 bases left between them. CDR3 in DNA: TGTGCCAGCAGTAGAAACAGGGTCTACAATGAGCAGTTCTTC. This encodes CASSRNRVYNEQFF.

The rearrangement joins TRBV4-1 to TRBJ1-4; 7 bases are shared with TRBD1. The V gene end was trimmed by 0 bases and the J gene end by 5 bases; junction bases not matched to a gene: 6. CDR3 size: 16 residues. Germline CDR1 is MGHRA and CDR2 is YSYEKL. CDR3 DNA: TGCGCCAGCAGCCAAGAATATGGGACAGAGAATGAAAAACTGTTTTTT. This translates into CASSQEYGTENEKLFF.

The genes are TRBV7-2 and TRBJ1-2, with 8 bases that match TRBD1. CDR3 length: 14 amino acids. Germline CDR1 and CDR2: SGHTA and FQGNSA. V shed 5 bases and J 4 bases; nucleotides not matched to a gene: 6. CDR3 in amino acids: CASSTLGQGYGYTF. The CDR3 DNA follows: TGTGCCAGCAGCACCTTAGGACAGGGCTATGGCTACACCTTC.

This chain connects TRBV5-4 to TRBJ2-1, with 7 positions matching TRBD2. The germline CDR1 and CDR2 sequences are SGHNT and YYREEE (reference sequence). Unmatched junction bases numbered 6, after V lost 0 bases and J lost 3 bases. CDR3 length equals 16 residues. The CDR3 nucleotides are TGTGCCAGCAGCTTGGGGGGCGGGAGTAACTACAATGAGCAGTTCTTC. This encodes CASSLGGGSNYNEQFF.

The gene calls are TRBV5-5 and TRBJ2-5; possibly TRBD2 for D (6 bases). This CDR3 is 15 amino acids long. V was clipped by 3 bases and J by 1 base, with 13 bases between them. Per the germline V gene, CDR1 is SGHKS and CDR2 is YYEKEE (reference sequence). CDR3 sequence: CASSWRGPLQETQYF. Written as DNA, the CDR3 is TGTGCCAGCAGCTGGAGGGGACCCCTCCAAGAGACCCAGTACTTC.

The chain combines TRBV11-2 with TRBJ1-1, with D possibly TRBD1 on 6 matching bases. V was cut by 1 base and J by 6 bases, with 12 bases left in between. In germline, CDR1 is SGHAT, CDR2 FQNNGV. The CDR3 sequence is 14 residues long. The CDR3 nucleotides read TGTGCCAGCAGCTTAGGTTACAGGGTATCTGAAGCTTTCTTT. Its translation: CASSLGYRVSEAFF.

This clone occurred once. The chain joins TRBV28 to TRBJ2-4, with 11 bases identical to TRBD1. Germline V gene data show CDR1 as MDHEN and CDR2 as SYDVKM. Losses at the gene ends were 6 bases for V and 15 bases for J; bases not matched to a gene: 10. This CDR3 is 13 amino acids long. CDR3 sequence (DNA): TGTGCCAGCAGGCCGGGGGGACAGGGGGGACGGTACTTC. It yields the protein CASRPGGQGGRYF.

The chain has TRBV18 and TRBJ2-2; 7 nucleotides match TRBD1. Trimming took 5 bases from V and 3 from J; bases not matched to a gene: 3. Germline CDR1 reads KGHSH; CDR2 reads LQKENI. The CDR3 loop spans 14 amino acids. CDR3 residues: CASSAQGDTGELFF. The CDR3 DNA follows: TGTGCCAGCTCAGCCCAGGGGGACACCGGGGAGCTGTTTTTT.

The chain has TRBV25-1 and TRBJ1-2, with a tentative D call TRBD1 (6 bases). V was trimmed by 3 bases and J by 8 bases, leaving 19 bases between them. The CDR3 length is 15 residues. The germline CDR1 and CDR2 sequences are MGHDK and SYGVNS. CDR3 in amino acids: CASSEAQGWSRGYTF. The CDR3 DNA sequence: TGTGCCAGCAGTGAGGCTCAGGGGTGGTCCCGAGGCTACACCTTC.

The chain is built from TRBV4-1 and TRBJ1-1; D ambiguous. V was clipped by 0 bases and J by 0 bases, with 11 bases between them. The V gene's germline CDR1 is MGHRA and CDR2 YSYEKL. The CDR3 length is 16 residues. This chain's CDR3 is CASSQEIRTMNTEAFF. The CDR3 DNA reads as TGCGCCAGCAGCCAAGAGATCAGAACGATGAACACTGAAGCTTTCTTT.

The gene calls are TRBV19 and TRBJ2-1, with D hard to call. V lost 8 bases, J lost 5 bases, and 13 bases lay in between. This CDR3 comprises 13 residues. The V gene's germline CDR1 is LNHDA and CDR2 SQIVND (reference sequence). As DNA, the CDR3 is TGTGCCAGTGAGTCTAGTTCCCACAATGAGCAGTTCTTC. It is translated as CASESSSHNEQFF.

The chain recombines TRBV9 with TRBJ1-3; 10 nucleotides line up with TRBD1. This CDR3 comprises 15 residues. Germline assignment: CDR1 SGDLS and CDR2 YYNGEE. Trimming removed 3 bases from V and 3 bases from J; junction bases left unmatched: 3. The CDR3 reads CASSADRGFGNTIYF. The CDR3 region has the DNA TGTGCCAGCAGCGCGGACAGGGGGTTTGGAAACACCATATATTTT.

The rearrangement joins TRBV5-1 to TRBJ2-7; tentative D call: TRBD2 (5 bases). The CDR3 is 14 amino acids. CDR1 is SGHRS and CDR2 is YFSETQ in the germline V gene. V gave up 0 bases and J gave up 3 bases, with 10 bases separating them. Here the CDR3 DNA reads TGCGCCAGCAGCTTGGGCCGGGAATACTACGAGCAGTACTTC. It encodes CASSLGREYYEQYF.

V gene TRBV28 combines with J gene TRBJ1-1; tentatively, D is TRBD1 (6 bases). Looked up from germline, CDR1 is MDHEN and CDR2 is SYDVKM. V was pared by 6 bases and J by 2 bases, with 19 bases between. This CDR3 is 16 amino acids long. CDR3 sequence (DNA): TGTGCCAGCAGACCCGAGGGGGGGGCTGGAAACACTGAAGCTTTCTTT. Translated, it gives CASRPEGGAGNTEAFF. The complete variable domain, with remaining parts taken from reference TRBV28 and TRBJ1-1, reads DVKVTQSSRYLVKRTGEKVFLECVQDMDHENMFWYRQDPGLGLRLIYFSYDVKMKEKGDIPEGYSVSREKKERFSLILESASTNQTSMYLCASRPEGGAGNTEAFFGQGTRLTVV.

The J gene is TRBJ1-5, the V gene TRBV12-3 or TRBV12-4, with a tentative D call TRBD1 (6 bases). V gave up 6 bases and J gave up 7 bases, with 13 bases separating them. The CDR3 consists of 13 residues. This chain's CDR3 is CASRRTVLQPQHF. CDR3 sequence (DNA): TGTGCCAGCAGGAGGACAGTACTACAGCCCCAGCATTTT.

The V gene is TRBV27, the J gene TRBJ1-1, with D possibly being TRBD1 (5 bases). V was pared by 4 bases and J by 3 bases, with 18 bases between. The CDR3 is 16 amino acids. Germline lookup yields CDR1 MNHEY and CDR2 SMNVEV (reference sequence). CDR3 region: CASSSEVGGRDTEAFF. In DNA form, the CDR3 reads TGTGCCAGCAGTTCAGAAGTTGGGGGGAGGGACACTGAAGCTTTCTTT.

V is TRBV11-2 and J is TRBJ1-3; no clear D gene. V was shortened by 1 base and J by 3 bases, with 13 bases between the two germline ends. Germline CDR1 and CDR2: SGHAT and FQNNGV. The CDR3 loop spans 16 amino acids. The CDR3 DNA reads as TGTGCCAGCAGCTTAGCAGCGCAACTGGGTGGAAACACCATATATTTT. Its translation is CASSLAAQLGGNTIYF.

The V call is TRBV10-1, the J call TRBJ2-2; tentative D call: TRBD1 (5 bases). The CDR3 extends over 15 amino acids. V was cut by 4 bases and J by 6 bases, with 15 bases left in between. Germline CDR1 is WNHNN and CDR2 is SYGVQD (reference sequence). CDR3 sequence reads: CASSVGFQGAGELFF. CDR3 DNA: TGCGCCAGCAGTGTGGGCTTCCAAGGGGCCGGGGAGCTGTTTTTT.

This clone was counted only a few times. The chain joins TRBV28 to TRBJ2-7, with D perhaps matching TRBD1 (6 bases). The ends were cut back, 7 bases at V and 9 bases at J, with 22 bases in the middle. This CDR3 contains 14 residues. Germline V gene lookup returns CDR1 MDHEN and CDR2 SYDVKM. CDR3 sequence reads: CASIPGQHYGLQYF. CDR3 DNA sequence: TGTGCCAGCATCCCCGGACAGCACTACGGTTTGCAGTACTTC. Full variable domain (outside the CDR3, taken from reference TRBV28 and TRBJ2-7): DVKVTQSSRYLVKRTGEKVFLECVQDMDHENMFWYRQDPGLGLRLIYFSYDVKMKEKGDIPEGYSVSREKKERFSLILESASTNQTSMYLCASIPGQHYGLQYFGPGTRLTVT.